One sample yielded the 13 T cell receptor beta chains listed below, sequenced in a study of molecular identifiers for immune sequencing clone quantification. TCRdb called the PCR reads again in MiXCR, with one record for every CDR3 protein. The repertoire has more than 550,000 distinct CDR3 sequences, 25% of them found once; the top ten carry about 0.81%. Sample: naive CD8+ T cells from blood, with Jurkat cell RNA spiked in. Specified subset: FACS-sorted CD8+CD4-CCR7+CD45RA+ naive T cells. The receptors here all came from a human donor in good health. Some libraries in this study had Jurkat cell RNA spiked in.

This clonotype was detected ten times or more. The CDR3: CASSYTTGTQYF. The DNA of the CDR3 is TGTGCCAGCAGCTACACGACAGGCACGCAGTACTTC. The gene calls are TRBV4-2 and TRBJ2-7, with D maybe TRBD1 (6 bases). Trimming removed 5 bases at V and 9 bases at J, with 14 bases between. Looked up from germline, CDR1 is LGHNA and CDR2 is YNFKEQ. CDR3 length: 12 amino acids.

This clonotype came up many times. The chain links TRBV11-2 to TRBJ2-5; 13 bases match TRBD2. V shed 5 bases and J 5 bases; nucleotides not matched to a gene: 8. There are 16 residues in the CDR3. In germline, CDR1 is SGHAT, CDR2 FQNNGV. This CDR3 reads CASSPELAGGRETQYF. CDR3 bases: TGTGCCAGCAGCCCCGAACTAGCGGGGGGGCGTGAGACCCAGTACTTC.

The chain combines TRBV4-1 with TRBJ2-2; 10 nucleotides align to TRBD2. CDR3 length: 16 amino acids. Unmatched junction bases numbered 3, after V lost 1 base and J lost 4 bases. The germline V gene has CDR1 MGHRA and CDR2 YSYEKL. This CDR3 is CASSQAAGGPTGELFF. For the CDR3, the DNA is TGCGCCAGCAGCCAAGCAGCGGGAGGGCCCACCGGGGAGCTGTTTTTT.

This clonotype was picked up many times. V is TRBV4-1 and J is TRBJ1-1; D is perhaps TRBD1 (5 bases). The CDR3 is 13 residues long. Trimming shortened V by 5 bases and J by 6 bases, and 13 bases separated the two germline ends. CDR1 is MGHRA and CDR2 is YSYEKL in the germline V gene. CDR3: CASSFQGFAEAFF. The CDR3 DNA reads as TGCGCCAGCAGCTTTCAGGGATTCGCTGAAGCTTTCTTT.

Many counts were recorded for this clonotype. The chain combines TRBV5-5 with TRBJ2-7; D is unclear. In germline, CDR1 is SGHKS, CDR2 YYEKEE (reference sequence). Trimming took 4 bases from V and 4 from J, leaving 21 bases between them. This CDR3 is 16 amino acids long. DNA for the CDR3: TGTGCCAGCAGCCTGGAGAGGCCTAGATGGAAATACGAGCAGTACTTC. This sequence encodes CASSLERPRWKYEQYF.

V is TRBV6-5 and J is TRBJ1-1; possible D gene TRBD1, 5 bases. Looked up from germline, CDR1 is MNHEY and CDR2 is SVGAGI. CDR3 length equals 18 residues. Trimming took off 2 bases at V and 7 bases at J, with 26 bases between the two ends. The CDR3 here is CASSYPIRGLGQAVEAFF. For the CDR3, the DNA is TGTGCCAGCAGTTACCCGATTCGCGGGTTGGGGCAGGCGGTTGAAGCTTTCTTT.

To note about this clonotype: A much larger clone lies one base from this, so it may be a read error. The chain couples TRBV28 to TRBJ2-3; D perhaps matches TRBD2 (6 bases). The V gene lost 2 bases and the J gene lost 3 bases, with 15 bases spanning the gap. Germline CDR1 is MDHEN and CDR2 is SYDVKM. The CDR3 length is 16 residues. DNA of the CDR3: TGTGCCAGCAGTTTAAGCTTTACCGGGGGAACAGATACGCAGTATTTT. Its translation is CASSLSFTGGTDTQYF.

This clonotype was recorded many times. The rearrangement joins TRBV27 to TRBJ2-3; 9 nucleotides line up with TRBD2. V was pared by 3 bases and J by 1 base, with 8 bases of the junction left unmatched. The CDR3 length is 17 residues. Germline-derived CDR1 and CDR2 are MNHEY and SMNVEV (reference sequence). The CDR3 bases are TGTGCCAGCAGTTTGATTTTAGTAGCGGGAGGCACAGATACGCAGTATTTT. It translates to CASSLILVAGGTDTQYF.

The chain couples TRBV5-1 to TRBJ2-7; D perhaps matches TRBD1 (8 bases). Trimming left V 2 bases short and J 1 base short, with 16 bases between. The CDR3 is made up of 16 amino acids. The germline V gene has CDR1 SGHRS and CDR2 YFSETQ. The CDR3 loop is CASSFERGQASYEQYF. Here the CDR3 DNA reads TGCGCCAGCAGCTTCGAGCGGGGACAGGCATCCTACGAGCAGTACTTC.

This clonotype turned up a few times. The rearrangement links TRBV7-9 to TRBJ2-7, with D hard to call. CDR3 size: 14 residues. Per the germline V gene, CDR1 is SEHNR and CDR2 is FQNEAQ (reference sequence). Deletions cut 0 bases from V and 1 base from J, with 7 bases between. The CDR3 nucleotides are TGTGCCAGCAGCTTAGCGCACAGTTCCTACGAGCAGTACTTC. This translates into CASSLAHSSYEQYF.

The chain recombines TRBV4-1 with TRBJ1-1; tentative D call: TRBD1 (6 bases). This CDR3 has 18 amino acids. V was pared by 1 base and J by 4 bases, with 22 bases between. The V gene's germline CDR1 is MGHRA and CDR2 YSYEKL. CDR3 coding DNA: TGCGCCAGCAGCCAAGTGACAAACAGGGAGGTGGGTAGCACTGAAGCTTTCTTT. Amino acid sequence: CASSQVTNREVGSTEAFF.

The chain recombines TRBV30 with TRBJ1-3; D is ambiguous. The CDR3 extends over 13 amino acids. Germline loops: CDR1 GTSNPN, CDR2 SVGIG (reference sequence). V shed 4 bases and J shed 0 bases, with 7 bases lying between them. The CDR3 sequence is CAWIRLSGNTIYF. In DNA form, the CDR3 reads TGTGCCTGGATACGGCTCTCTGGAAACACCATATATTTT.

The chain uses TRBV9 and TRBJ2-3; tentatively, D is TRBD1 (6 bases). The V gene lost 3 bases and the J gene lost 2 bases, with 16 bases spanning the gap. Looked up from germline, CDR1 is SGDLS and CDR2 is YYNGEE. This CDR3 spans 16 amino acids. CDR3 nucleotides: TGTGCCAGCAGCGACCCGAGGGACACTCACACAGATACGCAGTATTTT. Its translation: CASSDPRDTHTDTQYF.